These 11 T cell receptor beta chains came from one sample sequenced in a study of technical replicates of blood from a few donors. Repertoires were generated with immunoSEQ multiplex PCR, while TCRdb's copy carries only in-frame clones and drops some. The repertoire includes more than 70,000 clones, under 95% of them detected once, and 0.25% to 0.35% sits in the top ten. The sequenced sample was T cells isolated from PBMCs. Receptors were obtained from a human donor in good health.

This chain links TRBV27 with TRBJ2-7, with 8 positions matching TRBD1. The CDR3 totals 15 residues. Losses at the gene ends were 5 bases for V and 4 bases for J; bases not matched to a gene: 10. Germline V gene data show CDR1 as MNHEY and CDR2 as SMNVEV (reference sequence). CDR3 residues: CASSQGQAPGYEQYF. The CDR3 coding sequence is TGTGCCAGCAGTCAGGGACAGGCCCCGGGGTACGAGCAGTACTTC.

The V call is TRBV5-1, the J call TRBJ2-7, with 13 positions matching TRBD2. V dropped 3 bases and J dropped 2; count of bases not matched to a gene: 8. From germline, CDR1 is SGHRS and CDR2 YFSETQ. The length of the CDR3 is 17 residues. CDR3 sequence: CASSSRTSGGTAYEQYF. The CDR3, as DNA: TGCGCCAGCAGCTCTCGGACTAGCGGGGGAACCGCCTACGAGCAGTACTTC.

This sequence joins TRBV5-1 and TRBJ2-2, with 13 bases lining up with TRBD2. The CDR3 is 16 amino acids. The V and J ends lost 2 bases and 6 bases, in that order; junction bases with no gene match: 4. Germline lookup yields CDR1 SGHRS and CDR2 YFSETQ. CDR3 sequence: CASSFGGLAGSGELFF. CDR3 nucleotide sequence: TGCGCCAGCAGCTTTGGGGGACTAGCGGGATCCGGGGAGCTGTTTTTT. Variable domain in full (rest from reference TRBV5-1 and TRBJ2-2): KAGVTQTPRYLIKTRGQQVTLSCSPISGHRSVSWYQQTPGQGLQFLFEYFSETQRNKGNFPGRFSGRQFSNSRSEMNVSTLELGDSALYLCASSFGGLAGSGELFFGEGSRLTVL.

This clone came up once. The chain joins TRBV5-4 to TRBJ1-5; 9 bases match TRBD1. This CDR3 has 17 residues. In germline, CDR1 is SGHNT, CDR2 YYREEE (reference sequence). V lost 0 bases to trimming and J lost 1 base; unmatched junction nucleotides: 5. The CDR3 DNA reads TGTGCCAGCAGCTTGGGGGACAGGGCGAGGAGCAATCAGCCCCAGCATTTT. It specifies CASSLGDRARSNQPQHF.

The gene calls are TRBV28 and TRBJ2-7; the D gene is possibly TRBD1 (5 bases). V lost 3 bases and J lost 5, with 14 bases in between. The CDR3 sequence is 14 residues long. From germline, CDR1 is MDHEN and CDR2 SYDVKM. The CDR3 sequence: CASSFHSDTHEQYF. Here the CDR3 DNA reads TGTGCCAGCAGTTTTCATTCGGACACGCACGAGCAGTACTTC.

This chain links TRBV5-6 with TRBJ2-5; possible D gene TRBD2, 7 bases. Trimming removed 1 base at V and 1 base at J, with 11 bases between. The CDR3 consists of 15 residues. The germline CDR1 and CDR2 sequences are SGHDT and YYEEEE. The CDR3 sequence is CASSLIGGRQETQYF. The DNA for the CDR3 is TGTGCCAGCAGCTTGATCGGGGGGCGCCAAGAGACCCAGTACTTC.

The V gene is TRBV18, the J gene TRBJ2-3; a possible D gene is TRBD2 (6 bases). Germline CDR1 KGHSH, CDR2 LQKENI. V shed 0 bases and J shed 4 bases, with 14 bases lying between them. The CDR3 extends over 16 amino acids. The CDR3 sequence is CASSPPARERSDTQYF. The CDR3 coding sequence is TGTGCCAGCTCACCACCGGCCCGGGAGAGATCAGATACGCAGTATTTT.

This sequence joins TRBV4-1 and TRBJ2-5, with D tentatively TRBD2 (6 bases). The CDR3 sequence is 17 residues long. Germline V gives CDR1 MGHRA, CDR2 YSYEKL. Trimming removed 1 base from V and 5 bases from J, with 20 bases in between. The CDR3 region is CASSQVHREKLGETQYF. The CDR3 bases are TGCGCCAGCAGCCAAGTCCACCGGGAGAAGTTGGGGGAGACCCAGTACTTC.

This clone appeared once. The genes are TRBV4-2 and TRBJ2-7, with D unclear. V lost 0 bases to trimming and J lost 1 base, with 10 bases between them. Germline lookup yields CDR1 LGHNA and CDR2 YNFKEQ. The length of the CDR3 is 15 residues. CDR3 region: CASSQDGSVSYEQYF. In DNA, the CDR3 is TGTGCCAGCAGCCAAGATGGTAGTGTTTCCTACGAGCAGTACTTC.

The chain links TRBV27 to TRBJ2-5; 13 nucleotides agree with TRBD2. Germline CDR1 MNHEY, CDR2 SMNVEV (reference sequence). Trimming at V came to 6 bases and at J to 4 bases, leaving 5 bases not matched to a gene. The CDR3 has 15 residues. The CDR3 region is CASRRTSGSLETQYF. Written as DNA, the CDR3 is TGTGCCAGCAGAAGGACTAGCGGGAGTTTAGAGACCCAGTACTTC.

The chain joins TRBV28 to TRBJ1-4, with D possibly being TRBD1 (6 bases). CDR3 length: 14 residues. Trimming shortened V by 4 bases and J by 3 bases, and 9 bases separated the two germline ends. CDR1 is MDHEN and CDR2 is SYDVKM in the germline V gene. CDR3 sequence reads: CASSWGQSNEKLFF. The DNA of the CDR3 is TGTGCCAGCAGTTGGGGGCAGTCTAATGAAAAACTGTTTTTT.